This entry is about one T cell receptor beta chain. No antigen is known for it. The table came from immunoSEQ multiplex PCR; TCRdb's copy has only in-frame clones and leaves some out. The repertoire consists of 2,500,000 or so clones, with roughly 93% occurring once and the leading ten covering roughly 0.36%. The sample originates from a study of shared clonotypes between healthy human individuals. The study, taken as a whole, reports: Around 4.7% was the fraction of naive CD4 clonotypes found shared across a few donors.

From germline, CDR1 is MNHEY and CDR2 SVGAGI. Trimming took 5 bases from V and 10 from J; bases not matched to a gene: 5. This CDR3 spans 12 amino acids. Donors, healthy HIV-negative adults, lacked recent acute infections or vaccinations. The chain combines TRBV6-5 with TRBJ2-1, with 7 bases lining up with TRBD2. The sequence was collected from a man aged 18 to 29 in good health. Some clones in this sample may be carry-over from other donors' samples. Sequencing was performed on naive CD4+ T cells from PBMCs. Subset here: CD45RA+ positively selected. The CDR3 DNA sequence: TGTGCCAGCAGTACTTTCGGGGGGGAGCAGTTCTTC. Protein product: CASSTFGGEQFF.